This T cell receptor (beta chain) is drawn from a study of cytomegalovirus exposure and HLA in healthy donors. Whole-study context: In an early release, HLA-typed donors contributed tens of millions of unique TCR sequences. General observations from the study: Across all donors, roughly uniform sequencing depth was an assumption of the presence/absence analyses. Previous analysis showed most TCR beta V segments were productive about 87% or about 30% of the time.

The PCR ran on 60 Vbeta and 13 Jbeta primers. Original handling: Among the unique TCR beta chains that a later analysis counted, some 73 million in all, 9.5 million to 11 million were shared. The assay was immunoSEQ multiplex PCR, and TCRdb's table has in-frame clones only and misses some. V, J and clone size reflect that table, while D and trimming were determined from the DNA. The sample has under 200,000 clones, 70% to 85% seen once. CDR3 length equals 15 residues. Trimming removed 0 bases from V and 2 bases from J, with 10 bases in between. The germline V gene has CDR1 SGHTA and CDR2 FQGNSA. Notes on this clone: As yet, its antigen is unknown.

The V gene is TRBV7-2, the J gene TRBJ1-2; possibly TRBD1 for D (6 bases). This receptor was obtained from a woman aged 25 to 39 in good health and CMV-seropositive. The sequenced sample consisted of PBMCs. The CDR3 DNA reads as TGTGCCAGCAGCTTAGCGCAGGGGCAGAACTATGGCTACACCTTC. This translates into CASSLAQGQNYGYTF.